This is a list of T cell receptor beta chains from one sample in a study of blood T cell repertoires in COVID-19. Clones were read by immunoSEQ multiplex PCR, and TCRdb kept only the in-frame ones, dropping some. Of fewer than 250,000 clones in the sample, roughly nine tenths were seen once. Sequences were obtained from peripheral blood. The receptors were gathered from a man aged 55 to 70 who had recovered from COVID-19. The CDR3 runs from the conserved cysteine through the conserved F or W. A D gene is named only where the DNA matches it firmly. Clone size, where shown, is once, few, many, or a class for clones that have expanded.

v_gene	j_gene	abundance	d_gene	CDR3aa	CDR3nt
TRBV21-1	TRBJ2-3	-	-	CASSKTGPRVRSGDTQYF	TGTGCCAGCAGCAAGACAGGACCCAGAGTCAGGAGTGGAGATACGCAGTATTTT
TRBV3-1/TRBV3-2	TRBJ2-6	-	-	CACKGGSGANVLTF	TGTGCCTGCAAAGGGGGCTCTGGGGCCAACGTCCTGACTTTC
TRBV7-9	TRBJ2-1	-	-	CASSYREPHSSYNEQFF	TGTGCCAGCAGCTATCGGGAGCCCCACAGCTCCTACAATGAGCAGTTCTTC
TRBV7-3	TRBJ2-1	-	TRBD2	CASSLGLASNEQFF	TGTGCCAGCAGCTTAGGACTAGCCTCCAATGAGCAGTTCTTC
TRBV19	TRBJ1-3	-	-	CASRAPSVRSGNTIYF	TGTGCCAGTAGGGCACCTAGTGTTCGCTCTGGAAACACCATATATTTT
TRBV6-5	TRBJ1-1	-	-	CASSYLPRGENTEAFF	TGTGCCAGCAGTTACCTTCCACGCGGGGAGAACACTGAAGCTTTCTTT
TRBV27	TRBJ2-1	-	TRBD2	CASSLGTLAGSLRNEQFF	TGTGCCAGCAGTTTAGGGACCCTAGCGGGCTCTTTAAGGAATGAGCAGTTCTTC
TRBV5-6	TRBJ2-4	-	-	CASGQGLNIQYF	TGTGCCAGCGGCCAGGGACTAAACATTCAGTACTTC
TRBV11-1	TRBJ2-7	-	-	CASSLSRDYEQYF	TGTGCCAGCAGCTTATCGCGGGACTACGAGCAGTACTTC
TRBV2	TRBJ1-5	-	-	CASSVQRNQPQHF	TGTGCCAGCAGCGTACAGAGAAATCAGCCCCAGCATTTT
TRBV9	TRBJ2-1	-	TRBD2	CASSTSVGNEQFF	TGTGCCAGCTCGACTAGCGTTGGAAATGAGCAGTTCTTC
TRBV19	TRBJ1-2	-	TRBD1	CASTTGGYGYTF	TGTGCCAGTACCACAGGGGGATATGGCTACACCTTC
TRBV2	TRBJ2-5	-	TRBD1	CASIRDRGRQETQYF	TGTGCCAGCATCCGGGACAGGGGGCGCCAGGAGACCCAGTACTTC
TRBV6-1	TRBJ1-2	-	TRBD1	CASSAAIGTGFGYTF	TGTGCCAGCAGTGCAGCCATCGGGACAGGGTTCGGCTACACCTTC
TRBV28	TRBJ2-1	-	-	CASSRGHNEQFF	TGTGCCAGCAGCCGAGGGCACAATGAGCAGTTCTTC
TRBV9	TRBJ2-1	few	-	CASSGGLAYNEQFF	TGTGCCAGCAGCGGAGGGTTAGCCTACAATGAGCAGTTCTTC